Listed below are T cell receptor beta chains from one sample, sequenced in a study of shared clonotypes between healthy human individuals. TCRdb keeps only in-frame clones here, not all; method: immunoSEQ multiplex PCR. Here the sample spans roughly 2,000,000 clones, about 95% being singletons. Sequencing was performed on naive CD8+ T cells sorted from blood. These receptors were obtained from a man aged 18 to 29 in good health. CDR3s include the opening cysteine and the closing phenylalanine or tryptophan. Fields, in order: CDR3 length, V gene, D gene, J gene, CDR3 protein. D genes are given only for firm matches.

len: 15
v_gene: TRBV9
d_gene: NA
j_gene: TRBJ1-2
CDR3aa: CASSVGGETNYGYTF

len: 16
v_gene: TRBV15
d_gene: NA
j_gene: TRBJ2-2
CDR3aa: CATSRGAEPNTGELFF

len: 14
v_gene: TRBV27
d_gene: NA
j_gene: TRBJ2-7
CDR3aa: CASSYRGGSYEQYF

len: 14
v_gene: TRBV10-3
d_gene: NA
j_gene: TRBJ2-3
CDR3aa: CAAGLAPHTDTQYF

len: 14
v_gene: TRBV13
d_gene: TRBD1
j_gene: TRBJ2-7
CDR3aa: CASRPRGGLYEQYF

len: 14
v_gene: TRBV4-1
d_gene: NA
j_gene: TRBJ1-5
CDR3aa: CASSQGQSNQPQHF

len: 15
v_gene: TRBV6-5
d_gene: NA
j_gene: TRBJ2-7
CDR3aa: CASSYTQGPSYEQYF

len: 19
v_gene: TRBV7-8
d_gene: TRBD2
j_gene: TRBJ2-2
CDR3aa: CASSQRLAGGDSNTGELFF

len: 15
v_gene: TRBV7-6
d_gene: NA
j_gene: TRBJ2-7
CDR3aa: CASTWGRGESYEQYF

len: 14
v_gene: TRBV19
d_gene: TRBD1
j_gene: TRBJ2-2
CDR3aa: CASDRDREAGELFF

len: 15
v_gene: TRBV27
d_gene: NA
j_gene: TRBJ2-7
CDR3aa: CASSPRTSKAYEQYF